These 23 T cell receptor delta chains were all obtained from the same sample, sequenced in a study of Vδ1+ human thymocytes. Findings and limits, study-wide: Thymic TRG and TRD repertoires appeared highly polyclonal, with Gaussian CDR3 length distributions.

Their recognized antigens are unknown. The template was reverse-transcribed extracted RNA. The CDR3 regions were amplified by multiplex PCR from V-gene primers to a constant-region primer. TCRdb made new clone calls on the multiplex PCR reads using CATT. Among some 73,000 delta-chain clones listed, 30% to 45% were seen once. The sequencing input was Vdelta1+ gamma-delta thymocytes from the thymus. Subset described: FACS-sorted CD3+ TCRalphabeta- TCRVdelta1+ TCRVdelta2- thymocytes. All receptors derive from a boy under two years old who had congenital heart surgery.

This chain joins TRDV1 and TRDJ1; 7 bases match TRDD3. The CDR3 covers 21 residues. V gave up 5 bases and J gave up 3 bases; unmatched junction bases: 27. In germline, CDR1 is TSWWSYY, CDR2 QGS. The CDR3 spells CALGKWDTFVPYWESSDKLIF. CDR3 nucleotides: TGTGCTCTTGGGAAGTGGGATACCTTCGTACCGTACTGGGAAAGTTCCGATAAACTCATCTTT.

This clone occurred a few times. This chain connects TRDV1 to TRDJ1; the match to TRDD3 covers 11 bases. CDR3 length: 20 amino acids. V lost 2 bases and J lost 4; bases outside the gene matches: 18. The germline V gene has CDR1 TSWWSYY and CDR2 QGS. The CDR3 nucleotides are TGTGCTCTTGGGGAATATTGGAACTCCCTACTGGGGGATATGATCGATAAACTCATCTTT. Translating gives CALGEYWNSLLGDMIDKLIF.

The chain uses TRDV1 and TRDJ1; 9 positions match TRDD3. The germline V gene encodes CDR1 TSWWSYY and CDR2 QGS. The CDR3 length is 15 residues. V trimming: 5 bases; J trimming: 4 bases; junction bases outside the gene matches: 8. CDR3 region: CALGLDTGGDDKLIF. CDR3 DNA sequence: TGTGCTCTTGGGCTGGATACTGGGGGAGACGATAAACTCATCTTT.

V gene TRDV1 combines with J gene TRDJ1; TRDD3 agrees at 9 bases. After removal of 4 bases from V and 3 bases from J, the junction contained 18 bases not matched to a gene. CDR3 length: 19 residues. CDR1 is TSWWSYY and CDR2 is QGS in the germline V gene. The CDR3 is CALGGNPTSWGIGADKLIF. Here the CDR3 DNA reads TGTGCTCTTGGGGGAAACCCTACGAGTTGGGGGATAGGCGCCGATAAACTCATCTTT.

The V and J genes are TRDV1 and TRDJ1; 8 nucleotides line up with TRDD3. J gave up 0 bases and V 0 bases, and 21 bases lay outside the gene matches. CDR3 length: 22 residues. Per the germline V gene, CDR1 is TSWWSYY and CDR2 is QGS. The CDR3: CALGELKSLGPSLLGDTDKLIF. DNA of the CDR3: TGTGCTCTTGGGGAACTAAAGAGCCTTGGCCCATCCCTACTGGGGGACACCGATAAACTCATCTTT.

This clone has more than one count but fewer than ten. The chain carries TRDV1 and TRDJ1; TRDD2 might be the D (6 bases). Germline assignment: CDR1 TSWWSYY and CDR2 QGS. V gave up 0 bases and J gave up 1 base, with 24 bases separating them. The CDR3 extends over 20 amino acids. DNA of the CDR3: TGTGCTCTTGGGGAACTGAAGTTCCTAACCCAGAGCCCCCGCACCGATAAACTCATCTTT. Translating gives CALGELKFLTQSPRTDKLIF.

This rearrangement joins TRDV1 to TRDJ1; TRDD3 aligns across 8 bases. Germline-derived CDR1 and CDR2 are TSWWSYY and QGS. The CDR3 has 20 residues. The junction had 15 bases not matched to a gene; V was cut back by 0 bases and J by 0 bases. In DNA form, the CDR3 reads TGTGCTCTTGGGGAACTAGACGTCCGCAACTGGGGGTTGTACACCGATAAACTCATCTTT. Translation: CALGELDVRNWGLYTDKLIF.

Points on this clone: The junction departs from germline at one end; a sequencing error may be responsible. At the DNA level, this CDR3 is encoded by other sequences in the same sample as well. The chain is built from TRDV1 and TRDJ1; possible D gene TRDD3, 5 bases. The CDR3 is made up of 15 amino acids. In germline, CDR1 is TSWWSYY, CDR2 QGS. The CDR3 loop is CALGVRTGYTDKLIF. CDR3 bases: TGTGCCCTTGGCGTTCGTACGGGATACACCGATAAACTCATCTTT.

This clone appeared a few times. This chain connects TRDV1 to TRDJ1, with 8 bases lining up with TRDD3. Per germline, CDR1 TSWWSYY and CDR2 QGS. Trimming cost V 0 bases and J 0 bases; bases outside gene matches: 15. There are 20 residues in the CDR3. The CDR3 coding sequence is TGTGCTCTTGGGGAACTACGGTACGAAGCTGGGGGAACGTACACCGATAAACTCATCTTT. This sequence encodes CALGELRYEAGGTYTDKLIF.

V gene TRDV1 combines with J gene TRDJ1; D is unresolved. Trimming shortened V by 3 bases and J by 0 bases, and 8 bases separated the two germline ends. The germline V gene has CDR1 TSWWSYY and CDR2 QGS. The CDR3 is 14 amino acids. Written as DNA, the CDR3 is TGTGCTCTTGGGGATCTAACAAACACCGATAAACTCATCTTT. This gives the protein CALGDLTNTDKLIF.

The V gene is TRDV1, the J gene TRDJ1; D not certain. The CDR3 spans 15 residues. Germline CDR1 is TSWWSYY and CDR2 is QGS. V dropped 1 base and J dropped 0 bases, with 9 bases sitting between them. The CDR3 region is CALGERIPYTDKLIF. CDR3 nucleotides: TGTGCTCTTGGGGAACGAATCCCGTACACCGATAAACTCATCTTT.

This clone was detected a few times. V and J are TRDV1 and TRDJ1; 9 bases agree with TRDD2. CDR1 is TSWWSYY, CDR2 QGS, per germline. The CDR3 consists of 24 residues. V shed 0 bases, J shed 0 bases, and the junction held 26 bases outside the gene matches. In nucleotides, the CDR3 is TGTGCTCTTGGGGAACTCTGGGTGGCCTTCCTACCGGGGAGTACAGGGGCGTACACCGATAAACTCATCTTT. It codes for CALGELWVAFLPGSTGAYTDKLIF.

Comment on this clone: The sample contains more than one DNA sequence encoding this CDR3. The chain is built from TRDV1 and TRDJ1; D ambiguous. The germline V gene has CDR1 TSWWSYY and CDR2 QGS. This CDR3 has 15 residues. V lost 3 bases and J 2 bases, leaving 13 bases between the germline ends. The CDR3 DNA is TGTGCTCTTGGGGACCCCGGTGTAAGGACCGATAAACTCATCTTT. This codes for CALGDPGVRTDKLIF.

The chain links TRDV1 to TRDJ1; 10 bases fit TRDD3. The CDR3 runs 23 residues. Germline V lookup: CDR1 TSWWSYY, CDR2 QGS. Trimming removed 2 bases from V and 4 bases from J; junction bases left unmatched: 28. CDR3 protein: CALGEIYTTSHVLGDFPDDKLIF. The DNA for the CDR3 is TGTGCTCTTGGGGAAATATATACGACTTCCCATGTACTGGGGGATTTCCCCGACGATAAACTCATCTTT.

This clone has more than one count but fewer than ten. The chain uses TRDV1 and TRDJ1; a possible D gene is TRDD3 (10 bases). The CDR3 contains 21 residues. The germline V and J ends were trimmed by 4 bases and 0 bases, with 30 bases remaining between them. Germline V gene lookup returns CDR1 TSWWSYY and CDR2 QGS. This CDR3 is CALGGAFLPFTGGFYTDKLIF. CDR3 nucleotide sequence: TGTGCTCTTGGGGGGGCCTTCCTACCTTTTACTGGGGGATTTTACACCGATAAACTCATCTTT.

This clone was recorded a few times. The V call is TRDV1, the J call TRDJ1; perhaps D is TRDD2 or TRDD3 (8 bases each). This CDR3 comprises 20 residues. V was cut by 5 bases and J by 1 base, with 29 bases left in between. Germline loops: CDR1 TSWWSYY, CDR2 QGS. The CDR3 DNA reads as TGTGCTCTTGGGAGACTTCCTACGCTGGGGATACATGGGCTCACCGATAAACTCATCTTT. Encoded protein: CALGRLPTLGIHGLTDKLIF.

V gene TRDV1 combines with J gene TRDJ1; D unresolved. The CDR3 consists of 16 residues. The germline V and J ends were trimmed by 0 bases and 3 bases, with 14 bases remaining between them. The germline V gene has CDR1 TSWWSYY and CDR2 QGS. The CDR3 loop is CALGELDCEYPDKLIF. The CDR3 DNA sequence: TGTGCTCTTGGGGAACTGGACTGTGAGTACCCCGATAAACTCATCTTT.

This clone was found a few times. The V call is TRDV1, the J call TRDJ1; TRDD2 agrees at 8 bases. V trimming: 2 bases; J trimming: 1 base; junction bases outside the gene matches: 45. The CDR3 has 29 amino acids. CDR1 TSWWSYY and CDR2 QGS come from the germline V gene. The CDR3, as DNA: TGTGCTCTTGGGGAAGAGCCCCTTCCTAGGCCAGCCCGCAGGGCTTCCATTCCCAGATACGAAGATGGCACCGATAAACTCATCTTT. It specifies CALGEEPLPRPARRASIPRYEDGTDKLIF.

V and J are TRDV1 and TRDJ1; D not resolved. This CDR3 spans 14 amino acids. Germline V gives CDR1 TSWWSYY, CDR2 QGS. The V end was cut by 4 bases, the J end by 5 bases, with 14 bases between. This CDR3 is CALGVVELGDKLIF. The CDR3 nucleotides are TGTGCTCTTGGGGTCGTAGAACTCGGGGATAAACTCATCTTT.

This chain links TRDV1 with TRDJ1; D may match TRDD2 or TRDD3 (7 bases each). Trimming removed 3 bases from V and 0 bases from J, with 23 bases in between. Per germline, CDR1 TSWWSYY and CDR2 QGS. The CDR3 consists of 19 residues. The CDR3 DNA reads TGTGCTCTTGGGGAGCCATTTCCTACGAGGATACGGGACACCGATAAACTCATCTTT. Translated, it gives CALGEPFPTRIRDTDKLIF.

The genes are TRDV1 and TRDJ1; 13 bases match TRDD3. CDR3 size: 22 residues. Germline V gives CDR1 TSWWSYY, CDR2 QGS. V shed 5 bases, J shed 0 bases, and the junction held 21 bases outside the gene matches. The CDR3 nucleotides are TGTGCTCTTGGGAGAAAATGCCTTCCTCCGGTACTGGGGGATACGGACACCGATAAACTCATCTTT. It yields the protein CALGRKCLPPVLGDTDTDKLIF.

This chain links TRDV2 with TRDJ1; 7 nucleotides agree with TRDD3. With 3 bases clipped from V and 10 bases from J, the junction kept 28 bases outside the gene matches. Looked up from germline, CDR1 is GEAIGNYY and CDR2 is EKD. CDR3 length: 19 residues. CDR3 protein: CACDPVRTNWGTKGLGLIF. In DNA, the CDR3 is TGTGCCTGTGACCCGGTGAGGACAAACTGGGGAACAAAGGGGTTGGGACTCATCTTT.

The V and J genes are TRDV1 and TRDJ1; TRDD3 aligns across 13 bases. The CDR3 extends over 24 amino acids. The germline CDR1 and CDR2 sequences are TSWWSYY and QGS. V shed 1 base and J 0 bases; nucleotides not matched to a gene: 23. As DNA, the CDR3 is TGTGCTCTTGGGGAACCAAACGGATTCCTACCTGTACTGGGGGATACGCGGTACACCGATAAACTCATCTTT. This sequence encodes CALGEPNGFLPVLGDTRYTDKLIF.